The 16 T cell receptor beta chains given below trace back to one sample, sequenced in a study of somatic mutations in cytotoxic T cells in rheumatoid arthritis. Clones were sequenced by immunoSEQ multiplex PCR, and TCRdb holds only the in-frame ones, with some missing. This sample has some 7,400 clones, with more than 80% found just once. Material for sequencing was CD8+ T cells sorted from blood. These receptors were collected from an older woman with rheumatoid arthritis.

The chain uses TRBV29-1 and TRBJ1-2; no reliable D call. Germline V CDR1 and CDR2: SQVTM, ANQGSEA. This CDR3 is 13 amino acids long. CDR3 nucleotide sequence: TGCACCGTGGTTTCGGGGTTGCGCTATGGCTACACCTTC. Protein product: CTVVSGLRYGYTF.

The gene calls are TRBV7-9 and TRBJ1-1, with D unresolved. The CDR3 is made up of 12 amino acids. V was pared by 2 bases and J by 3 bases, with 4 bases between. Germline CDR1 and CDR2: SEHNR and FQNEAQ (reference sequence). The CDR3 coding sequence is TGTGCCAGCAGCTTATCTGACACTGAAGCTTTCTTT. It specifies CASSLSDTEAFF.

The chain employs TRBV6-1 and TRBJ2-7; D may be TRBD1 (6 bases). The germline gives CDR1 MNHNS, CDR2 SASEGT. The CDR3 extends over 13 amino acids. Deletions cut 4 bases from V and 0 bases from J, with 7 bases between. CDR3 sequence (DNA): TGTGCCAGCAGTGGGACAGTCTCCTACGAGCAGTACTTC. It encodes CASSGTVSYEQYF.

This rearrangement joins TRBV13 to TRBJ2-3; maybe TRBD2 (5 bases). The V end lost 3 bases, the J end lost 5 bases, and 6 bases lay between the germline ends. There are 12 residues in the CDR3. The germline V gene has CDR1 PRHDT and CDR2 FYEKMQ (reference sequence). CDR3 sequence reads: CASSLGRDTQYF. CDR3 nucleotide sequence: TGTGCCAGCAGCTTGGGGAGAGATACGCAGTATTTT.

The rearrangement uses TRBV30 and TRBJ1-1; perhaps TRBD1 as D (5 bases). CDR3 length: 14 amino acids. V was shortened by 0 bases and J by 4 bases, with 12 bases between the two germline ends. CDR1 and CDR2 (germline): GTSNPN, SVGIG (reference sequence). The CDR3 DNA is TGTGCCTGGAGTGTGGGTCAGGGAGGCACTGAAGCTTTCTTT. This translates into CAWSVGQGGTEAFF.

CDR3 residues: CASSLRSYEQYF. The CDR3 coding sequence is TGTGCCAGCAGCTTACGCAGCTACGAGCAGTACTTC. The V and J genes are TRBV13 and TRBJ2-7; the D is unclear. The germline V gene encodes CDR1 PRHDT and CDR2 FYEKMQ (reference sequence). The CDR3 totals 12 residues. With 2 bases removed from V and 3 bases from J, the gap between germline ends came to 5 bases.

The chain is built from TRBV18 and TRBJ1-2; 12 bases match TRBD1. V was clipped by 3 bases and J by 5 bases; unmatched bases: 4. From germline, CDR1 is KGHSH and CDR2 LQKENI. The CDR3 consists of 15 residues. This chain's CDR3 is CASSPGQGARYGYTF. CDR3 DNA: TGTGCCAGCTCACCGGGACAGGGGGCGCGGTATGGCTACACCTTC.

This clone was seen once. V and J are TRBV21-1 and TRBJ1-6; the table's D gene call, TRBD1, was not cross checked with the DNA. TRBV21-1 is termed a pseudogene. The CDR3 contains 17 residues. CDR3 amino acids: CASSKRDRVPYNSPLHF. DNA of the CDR3: TGTGCCAGCAGCAAAAGGGACAGGGTCCCCTATAATTCACCCCTCCACTTT.

This clone was recorded once. In DNA, the CDR3 is TGTGCCAGCAGCTTGAATGGACAGGGACTATCCTACAATGAGCAGTTCTTC. Its translation is CASSLNGQGLSYNEQFF. This rearrangement joins TRBV5-6 to TRBJ2-1; D perhaps matches TRBD1 (8 bases). Trimming removed 1 base from V and 1 base from J, with 15 bases in between. Germline V gene data show CDR1 as SGHDT and CDR2 as YYEEEE. The CDR3 is 17 amino acids.

DNA for the CDR3: TGTGCCACCGCGGAAAGGTCAGTCGGTTCACCCCTCCACTTT. This translates into CATAERSVGSPLHF. The J gene is TRBJ1-6, the V gene TRBV15; no reliable D call. The V and J ends lost 8 bases and 9 bases respectively, with 17 bases between them. This CDR3 spans 14 amino acids. Germline V gene lookup returns CDR1 LNHNV and CDR2 YYDKDF (reference sequence).

The chain links TRBV6-1 to TRBJ2-1, with TRBD2 matching over 8 bases. CDR3 length: 15 amino acids. V was clipped by 5 bases and J by 8 bases; unmatched bases: 11. The germline gives CDR1 MNHNS, CDR2 SASEGT. DNA for the CDR3: TGTGCCAGCAGTCCCAGAAAGCGGGAGAGCGATGAGCAGTTCTTC. Translated, it gives CASSPRKRESDEQFF.

This clone was counted only a few times. The chain has TRBV25-1 and TRBJ2-1, with D hard to call. The CDR3 sequence is 13 residues long. Trimming pared 6 bases from V and 4 bases from J, leaving 10 bases between. The germline V gene has CDR1 MGHDK and CDR2 SYGVNS. The CDR3 DNA reads as TGTGCCAGCAGCATACAGTCGTACAATGAGCAGTTCTTC. This encodes CASSIQSYNEQFF.

This sequence joins TRBV20-1 and TRBJ1-1; D remains ambiguous. The CDR3 consists of 11 residues. Germline V gene lookup returns CDR1 DFQATT and CDR2 SNEGSKA (reference sequence). With 7 bases removed from V and 5 bases from J, the gap between germline ends came to 11 bases. CDR3 protein: CSVWGGTEAFF. CDR3 in DNA: TGCAGTGTGTGGGGAGGAACTGAAGCTTTCTTT.

CDR3: CASSLTSGRSTDTQYF. The CDR3 region has the DNA TGTGCCAGCAGTTTAACAAGCGGGAGGAGCACAGATACGCAGTATTTT. The chain carries TRBV27 and TRBJ2-3, with 9 bases fitting TRBD2. Germline values: CDR1 MNHEY, CDR2 SMNVEV (reference sequence). The CDR3 sequence is 16 residues long. The junction had 3 bases not matched to a gene; V was cut back by 2 bases and J by 0 bases.

The chain carries TRBV4-3 and TRBJ1-2, with 7 bases matching TRBD1. The V gene end was trimmed by 3 bases and the J gene end by 3 bases; junction bases not matched to a gene: 7. The length of the CDR3 is 15 residues. Germline V gene data show CDR1 as LGHNA and CDR2 as YSLEER. The CDR3: CASSHGQGGDYGYTF. The CDR3 nucleotides are TGCGCCAGCAGCCACGGGCAGGGGGGTGACTATGGCTACACCTTC.

The rearrangement joins TRBV5-1 to TRBJ2-1, with 8 bases aligning to TRBD2. The CDR3 consists of 15 residues. V lost 4 bases, J lost 6 bases, and 9 bases stayed unmatched. The germline gives CDR1 SGHRS, CDR2 YFSETQ. CDR3 DNA: TGCGCCAGCAGCGGAAGCGGGGGCCCTCCCAATGAGCAGTTCTTC. Translation gives CASSGSGGPPNEQFF.